What follows is one T cell receptor (beta chain) and its context. No cognate antigen has been identified for it. There are no base qualities to consult, and no much larger clone falls within one base. The data were obtained in a study of technical replicates of blood from a handful of donors (dated by TCRdb to between 2016 and 2019). To prepare the library, the immunoSEQ multiplex PCR assay was applied. TCRdb carries this immuneACCESS record with in-frame sequences only. Its versions omit some clonotypes, under half of them owing to an unresolved V gene in the studies checked, with the rest unexplained. For this sample there are around 83,000 clones; 91% appear just once. The ten largest clonotypes hold approximately 0.4% of the sample. Germline trimming amounts to 4 bases on V and 7 bases on J, with 11 as the count of junction bases outside the gene matches. The CDR3 spans 16 residues, from the cysteine through the phenylalanine. Only the CDR3 part of the read is kept: 48 bases, read in frame from the first base. CDR1 and CDR2, per the germline V gene, are SGDLS and YYNGEE.

The TCR originated in a human donor in good health. Some clones in this sample may be carry-over from other donors' samples. The material sequenced was T cells isolated from PBMCs. Recombination connected TRBV9 to TRBJ2-7; TRBD2 fits 13 bases in the junction. The bases read TGTGCCAGCAGCCCTTCCGGGACTAGCGGGACGTGGGAGCAGTACTTC. The translation is CASSPSGTSGTWEQYF.